These 5 T cell receptor beta chains share one sample of origin, sequenced in a study of blood T cell repertoires in COVID-19. TCRdb's copy holds only in-frame clones and misses some; the assay was immunoSEQ multiplex PCR. The table includes about 350,000 clones, approximately 89% detected once. The specimen sequenced was peripheral blood. The receptors shown here come from a woman in her sixties with COVID-19, enrolled during active disease.

This clone was recorded once. The chain uses TRBV6-6 and TRBJ2-7, with a tentative D call TRBD1 (5 bases). The CDR3 has 13 residues. Germline-derived CDR1 and CDR2 are MNHNY and SVGAGI (reference sequence). V lost 8 bases, J lost 3 bases, and 14 bases lay in between. The CDR3: CASRRPGLYEQYF. The CDR3 DNA follows: TGTGCCAGCCGCCGACCAGGGCTCTACGAGCAGTACTTC.

This clone was detected only once. This chain links TRBV27 with TRBJ2-3; 9 bases line up with TRBD1. The J segment lost 2 bases and the V segment lost 5 bases, leaving 8 bases of the junction unmatched. Germline V gene data show CDR1 as MNHEY and CDR2 as SMNVEV (reference sequence). The CDR3 is made up of 16 amino acids. The CDR3 sequence: CASSLQGAMYTDTQYF. The CDR3 nucleotides read TGTGCCAGCAGTCTACAGGGGGCGATGTACACAGATACGCAGTATTTT.

The chain couples TRBV21-1 to TRBJ1-2. TRBV21-1 is a documented pseudogene. The CDR3 spans 14 residues. The CDR3 DNA sequence: TGTGCCAGCACTGTCAGAGGGTCTAACTATGGCTACACCTTC. As protein: CASTVRGSNYGYTF.

CDR3 protein: CASSLRQNTGELFF. CDR3 DNA: TGTGCCAGCAGCCTTCGACAGAACACCGGGGAGCTGTTTTTT. The chain couples TRBV7-2 to TRBJ2-2, with no clear D. Germline lookup yields CDR1 SGHTA and CDR2 FQGNSA. This CDR3 has 14 residues. Trimming stripped 5 bases from V and 1 base from J, with 8 bases between.

The chain combines TRBV7-3 with TRBJ2-2, with D perhaps matching TRBD1 (6 bases). Germline V gene data show CDR1 as SGHTA and CDR2 as FQGTGA. V lost 6 bases to trimming and J lost 1 base, with 9 bases between them. The length of the CDR3 is 14 residues. CDR3 protein: CASRTTGNTGELFF. CDR3 bases: TGTGCCAGCAGAACGACAGGGAACACCGGGGAGCTGTTTTTT.